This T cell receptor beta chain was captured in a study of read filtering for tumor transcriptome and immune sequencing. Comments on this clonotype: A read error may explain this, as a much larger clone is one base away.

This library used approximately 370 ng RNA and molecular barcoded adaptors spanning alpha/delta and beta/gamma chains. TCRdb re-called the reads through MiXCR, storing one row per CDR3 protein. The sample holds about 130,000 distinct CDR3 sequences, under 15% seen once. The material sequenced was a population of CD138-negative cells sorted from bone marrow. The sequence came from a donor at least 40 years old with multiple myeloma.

The CDR3 DNA reads as TGCGCCAACCTAGGACAGGGGGAACGTACTCTGAATAGTGAGCAGTTCTTC. It translates to CANLGQGERTLNSEQFF. The chain joins TRBV23-1 to TRBJ2-1; 10 bases line up with TRBD1. TRBV23-1 is recorded as an ORF, its role being uncertain. The CDR3 length is 17 residues. Trimming cost V 10 bases and J 9 bases; bases outside gene matches: 21.